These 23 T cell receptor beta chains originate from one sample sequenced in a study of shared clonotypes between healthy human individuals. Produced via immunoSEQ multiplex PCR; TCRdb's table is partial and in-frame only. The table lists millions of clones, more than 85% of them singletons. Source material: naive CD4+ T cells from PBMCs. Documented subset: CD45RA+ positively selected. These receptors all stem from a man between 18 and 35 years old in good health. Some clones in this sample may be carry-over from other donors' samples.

The CDR3 region has the DNA TGCAGCATGACAGGGTCTGGTGGAAACACCATATATTTT. Protein product: CSMTGSGGNTIYF. J is TRBJ1-3 and V is TRBV29-1, with 7 bases that match TRBD1. The CDR3 is 13 amino acids. CDR1 and CDR2 from the germline V gene are SQVTM and ANQGSEA. V was pared by 8 bases and J by 3 bases, with 7 bases of the junction left unmatched.

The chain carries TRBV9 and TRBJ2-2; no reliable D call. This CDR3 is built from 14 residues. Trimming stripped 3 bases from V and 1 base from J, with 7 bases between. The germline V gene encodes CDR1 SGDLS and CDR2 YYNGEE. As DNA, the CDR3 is TGTGCCAGCAGCGGGACCGTGAACACCGGGGAGCTGTTTTTT. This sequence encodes CASSGTVNTGELFF.

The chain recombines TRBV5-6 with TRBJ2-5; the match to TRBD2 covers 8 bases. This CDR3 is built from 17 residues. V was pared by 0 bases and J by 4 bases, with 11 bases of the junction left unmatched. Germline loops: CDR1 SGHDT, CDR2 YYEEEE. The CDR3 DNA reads TGTGCCAGCAGCTTGGTAGGCGGATTAGCGGGAAGAGAGACCCAGTACTTC. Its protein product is CASSLVGGLAGRETQYF.

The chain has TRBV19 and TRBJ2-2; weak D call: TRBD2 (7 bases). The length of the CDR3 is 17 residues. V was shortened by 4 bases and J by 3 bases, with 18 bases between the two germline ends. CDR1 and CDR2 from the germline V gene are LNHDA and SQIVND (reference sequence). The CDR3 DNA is TGTGCCAGTAGTACCCGGAGGGGGGGGCTGGACACCGGGGAGCTGTTTTTT. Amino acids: CASSTRRGGLDTGELFF. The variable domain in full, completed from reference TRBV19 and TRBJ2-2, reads DGGITQSPKYLFRKEGQNVTLSCEQNLNHDAMYWYRQDPGQGLRLIYYSQIVNDFQKGDIAEGYSVSREKKESFPLTVTSAQKNPTAFYLCASSTRRGGLDTGELFFGEGSRLTVL.

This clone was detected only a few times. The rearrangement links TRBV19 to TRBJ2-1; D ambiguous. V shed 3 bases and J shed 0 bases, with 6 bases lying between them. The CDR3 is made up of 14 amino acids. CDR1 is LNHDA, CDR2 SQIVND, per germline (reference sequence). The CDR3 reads CASSMRFSYNEQFF. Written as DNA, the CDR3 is TGTGCCAGTAGTATGAGATTCTCCTACAATGAGCAGTTCTTC. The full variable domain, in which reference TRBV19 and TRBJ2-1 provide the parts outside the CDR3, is DGGITQSPKYLFRKEGQNVTLSCEQNLNHDAMYWYRQDPGQGLRLIYYSQIVNDFQKGDIAEGYSVSREKKESFPLTVTSAQKNPTAFYLCASSMRFSYNEQFFGPGTRLTVL.

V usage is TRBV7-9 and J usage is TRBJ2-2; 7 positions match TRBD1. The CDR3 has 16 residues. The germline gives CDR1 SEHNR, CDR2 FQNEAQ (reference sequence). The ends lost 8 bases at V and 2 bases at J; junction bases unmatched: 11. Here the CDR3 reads CASGLGTEFNTGELFF. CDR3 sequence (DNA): TGTGCCAGCGGCCTCGGGACAGAGTTTAACACCGGGGAGCTGTTTTTT.

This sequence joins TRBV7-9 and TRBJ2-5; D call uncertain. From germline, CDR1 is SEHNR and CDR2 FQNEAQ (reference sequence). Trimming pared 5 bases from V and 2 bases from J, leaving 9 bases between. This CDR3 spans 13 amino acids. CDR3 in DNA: TGTGCCAGCAGCCCCGGGTTACAAGAGACCCAGTACTTC. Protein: CASSPGLQETQYF. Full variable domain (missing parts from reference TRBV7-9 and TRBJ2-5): DTGVSQNPRHKITKRGQNVTFRCDPISEHNRLYWYRQTLGQGPEFLTYFQNEAQLEKSRLLSDRFSAERPKGSFSTLEIQRTEQGDSAMYLCASSPGLQETQYFGPGTRLLVL.

As DNA, the CDR3 is TGTGCCTGGAGGTCCGGGGGAGTTGCAGCCACCTTC. Amino acid sequence: CAWRSGGVAATF. V usage is TRBV30 and J usage is TRBJ1-2; D might be TRBD1 (5 bases). V gave up 3 bases and J gave up 13 bases, with 18 bases separating them. The CDR3 is made up of 12 amino acids. Germline CDR1 GTSNPN, CDR2 SVGIG (reference sequence).

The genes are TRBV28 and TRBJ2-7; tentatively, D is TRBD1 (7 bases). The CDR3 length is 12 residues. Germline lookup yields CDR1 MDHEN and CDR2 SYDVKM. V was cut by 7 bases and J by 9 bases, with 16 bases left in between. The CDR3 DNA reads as TGTGCCAGCACCACTTCCCAGGGGGGGCAGTACTTC. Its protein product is CASTTSQGGQYF.

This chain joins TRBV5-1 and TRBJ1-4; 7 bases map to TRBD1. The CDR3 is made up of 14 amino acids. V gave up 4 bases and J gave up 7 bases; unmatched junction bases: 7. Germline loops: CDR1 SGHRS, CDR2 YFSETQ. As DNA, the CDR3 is TGCGCCAGCAGCCGGGGACAGCTTCCTGAAAAACTGTTTTTT. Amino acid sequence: CASSRGQLPEKLFF. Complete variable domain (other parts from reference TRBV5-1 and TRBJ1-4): KAGVTQTPRYLIKTRGQQVTLSCSPISGHRSVSWYQQTPGQGLQFLFEYFSETQRNKGNFPGRFSGRQFSNSRSEMNVSTLELGDSALYLCASSRGQLPEKLFFGSGTQLSVL.

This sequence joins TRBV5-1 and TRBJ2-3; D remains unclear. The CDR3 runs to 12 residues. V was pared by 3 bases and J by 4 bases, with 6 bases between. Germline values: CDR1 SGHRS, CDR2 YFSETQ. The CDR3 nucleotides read TGCGCCAGCAGCTCTAGATCAGATACGCAGTATTTT. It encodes CASSSRSDTQYF.

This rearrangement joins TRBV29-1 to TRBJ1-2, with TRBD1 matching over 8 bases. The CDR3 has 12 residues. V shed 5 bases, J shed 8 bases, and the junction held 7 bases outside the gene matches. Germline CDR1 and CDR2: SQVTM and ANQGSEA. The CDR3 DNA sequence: TGCAGCGTTTTATTGCAGGGGGCAGGCTACACCTTC. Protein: CSVLLQGAGYTF.

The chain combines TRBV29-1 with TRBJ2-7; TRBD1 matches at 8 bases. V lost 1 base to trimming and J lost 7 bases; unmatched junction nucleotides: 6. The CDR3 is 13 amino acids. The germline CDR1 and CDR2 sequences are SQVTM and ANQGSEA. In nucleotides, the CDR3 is TGCAGCGTTGAAGGACAGGGGTCGAGAGAGCAGTACTTC. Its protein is CSVEGQGSREQYF.

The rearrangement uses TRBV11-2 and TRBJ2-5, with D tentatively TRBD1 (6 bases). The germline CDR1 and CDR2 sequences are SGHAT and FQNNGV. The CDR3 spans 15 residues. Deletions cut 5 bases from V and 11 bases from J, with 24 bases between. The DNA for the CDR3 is TGTGCCAGCAGCCCCAGGGGAAGCGGTCTTTCGTCGCAGTACTTC. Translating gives CASSPRGSGLSSQYF.

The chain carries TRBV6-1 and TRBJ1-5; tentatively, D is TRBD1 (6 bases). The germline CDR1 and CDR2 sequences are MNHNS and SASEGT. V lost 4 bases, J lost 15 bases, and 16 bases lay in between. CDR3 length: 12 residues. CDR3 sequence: CASSALRQAAHF. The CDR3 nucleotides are TGTGCCAGCAGTGCCCTCCGACAGGCGGCGCATTTT.

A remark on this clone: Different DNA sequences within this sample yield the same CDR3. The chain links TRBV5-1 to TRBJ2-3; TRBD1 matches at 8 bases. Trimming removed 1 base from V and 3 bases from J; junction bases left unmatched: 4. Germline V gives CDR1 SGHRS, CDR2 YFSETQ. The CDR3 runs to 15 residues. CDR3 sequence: CASSLQGAGTDTQYF. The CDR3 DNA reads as TGCGCCAGCAGCTTGCAGGGGGCAGGTACAGATACGCAGTATTTT.

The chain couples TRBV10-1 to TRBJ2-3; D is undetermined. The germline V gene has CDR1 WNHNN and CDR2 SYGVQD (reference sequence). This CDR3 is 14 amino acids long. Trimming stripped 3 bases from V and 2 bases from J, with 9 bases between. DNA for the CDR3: TGCGCCAGCAGTGACGGCGGTCTCACAGATACGCAGTATTTT. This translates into CASSDGGLTDTQYF.

The chain's CDR3 is CASSLEYHEQYF. CDR3 bases: TGTGCCAGCAGTTTGGAGTACCACGAGCAGTACTTC. This chain joins TRBV28 and TRBJ2-7; no clear D gene. Germline V gene lookup returns CDR1 MDHEN and CDR2 SYDVKM. The CDR3 covers 12 residues. Deletions cut 3 bases from V and 5 bases from J, with 8 bases between.

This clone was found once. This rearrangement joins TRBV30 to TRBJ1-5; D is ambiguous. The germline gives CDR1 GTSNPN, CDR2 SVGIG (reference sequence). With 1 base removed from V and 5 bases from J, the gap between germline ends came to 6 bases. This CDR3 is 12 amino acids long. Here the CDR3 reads CAWSDRDQPQHF. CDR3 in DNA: TGTGCCTGGAGTGACCGAGATCAGCCCCAGCATTTT. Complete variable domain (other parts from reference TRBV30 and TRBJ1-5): SQTIHQWPATLVQPVGSPLSLECTVEGTSNPNLYWYRQAAGRGLQLLFYSVGIGQISSEVPQNLSASRPQDRQFILSSKKLLLSDSGFYLCAWSDRDQPQHFGDGTRLSIL.

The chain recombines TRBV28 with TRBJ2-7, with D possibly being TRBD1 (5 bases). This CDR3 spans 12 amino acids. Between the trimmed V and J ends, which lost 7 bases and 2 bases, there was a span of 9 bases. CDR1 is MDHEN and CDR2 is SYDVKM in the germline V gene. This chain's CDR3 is CASTAGPYEQYF. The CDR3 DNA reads TGTGCCAGCACCGCAGGGCCCTACGAGCAGTACTTC.

The CDR3 DNA reads as TGTGCCAGCAGTTTTCGGGGGGCGAACACAGATACGCAGTATTTT. Encoded protein: CASSFRGANTDTQYF. The chain couples TRBV28 to TRBJ2-3, with D perhaps matching TRBD2 (7 bases). CDR3 length: 15 amino acids. Germline V gene sequence: CDR1 MDHEN, CDR2 SYDVKM. V was shortened by 3 bases and J by 2 bases, with 12 bases between the two germline ends.

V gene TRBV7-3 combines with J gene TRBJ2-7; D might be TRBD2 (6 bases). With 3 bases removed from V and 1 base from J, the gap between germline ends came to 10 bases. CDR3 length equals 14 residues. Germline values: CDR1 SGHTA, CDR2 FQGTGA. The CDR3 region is CASSFGGSSYEQYF. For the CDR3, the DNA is TGTGCCAGCAGCTTCGGGGGTAGTTCCTACGAGCAGTACTTC. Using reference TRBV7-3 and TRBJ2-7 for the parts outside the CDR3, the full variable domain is GAGVSQTPSNKVTEKGKYVELRCDPISGHTALYWYRQSLGQGPEFLIYFQGTGAADDSGLPNDRFFAVRPEGSVSTLKIQRTERGDSAVYLCASSFGGSSYEQYFGPGTRLTVT.

This CDR3 reads CASSYSETLYNEQFF. The CDR3 coding sequence is TGTGCCAGCAGTTACTCCGAGACGCTTTACAATGAGCAGTTCTTC. The chain recombines TRBV6-6 with TRBJ2-1; D unclear. The CDR3 has 15 residues. The germline V and J ends were trimmed by 0 bases and 4 bases, with 10 bases remaining between them. From germline, CDR1 is MNHNY and CDR2 SVGAGI (reference sequence).